This T cell receptor (beta chain) emerged from a study of T cell changes during pregnancy in multiple sclerosis. The table came from immunoSEQ multiplex PCR; TCRdb's copy has only in-frame clones and leaves some out. The repertoire holds roughly 52,000 clones, with roughly 92% as singletons. Germline CDR1 reads SNHLY; CDR2 reads FYNNEI. Trimming removed 4 bases at V and 2 bases at J, with 15 bases between. The CDR3 has 16 residues. The V call is TRBV2, the J call TRBJ2-1, with D possibly matching TRBD1 (6 bases). The clonotype comes from a female donor with multiple sclerosis, enrolled in a pregnancy study. This material consisted of CD8+ T cells from peripheral blood mononuclear cells, taken before pregnancy. This chain's CDR3 is CASSARNRVAYNEQFF. Here the CDR3 DNA reads TGTGCCAGCAGTGCTCGAAACAGGGTTGCCTACAATGAGCAGTTCTTC. Filled out from reference TRBV2 and TRBJ2-1, the complete variable domain reads EPEVTQTPSHQVTQMGQEVILRCVPISNHLYFYWYRQILGQKVEFLVSFYNNEISEKSEIFDDQFSVERPDGSNFTLKIRSTKLEDSAMYFCASSARNRVAYNEQFFGPGTRLTVL.